Here is one T cell receptor beta chain with its context. This sample was included in a study of blood T cell repertoires in COVID-19. The CDR3 has 15 amino acids. Trimming stripped 1 base from V and 3 bases from J, with 10 bases between. Germline V gene lookup returns CDR1 SGHTA and CDR2 FQGNSA. Per the authors' pipeline: Amplifying reference gene primers gave estimates of nucleated cell counts. The method was immunoSEQ multiplex PCR; TCRdb's version includes in-frame clones alone and lacks a portion of them. That table gives V, J and clone size, and the DNA gave D and trimming. There are about 270,000 clones in the sample; 91% occur only once, and approximately 2.7% lies in the top ten.

Sequencing was carried out using PBMCs or T cells enriched from blood (not recorded which). V usage is TRBV7-2 and J usage is TRBJ1-5, with D perhaps matching TRBD1 (6 bases). The TCR sequence derives from a man aged 35 to 55 who had been exposed to COVID-19. The CDR3 region has the DNA TGTGCCAGCAGCTTAGAGGCAGGGGCCAATCAGCCCCAGCATTTT. Encoded protein: CASSLEAGANQPQHF. The full variable domain, with the rest looked up from reference TRBV7-2 and TRBJ1-5, is GAGVSQSPSNKVTEKGKDVELRCDPISGHTALYWYRQSLGQGLEFLIYFQGNSAPDKSGLPSDRFSAERTGGSVSTLTIQRTQQEDSAVYLCASSLEAGANQPQHFGDGTRLSIL.